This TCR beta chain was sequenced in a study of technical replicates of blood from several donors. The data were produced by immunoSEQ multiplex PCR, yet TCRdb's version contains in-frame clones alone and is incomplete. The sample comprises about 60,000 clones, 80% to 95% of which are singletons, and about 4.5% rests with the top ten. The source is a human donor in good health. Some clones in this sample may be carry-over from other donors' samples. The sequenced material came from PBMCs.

Here the CDR3 DNA reads TGTGCCAGCAGCCCTAGACTAGCGGGAGGATCTAATGAGCAGTTCTTC. Amino acids: CASSPRLAGGSNEQFF. The chain recombines TRBV7-9 with TRBJ2-1; TRBD2 agrees at 13 bases. Germline V CDR1 and CDR2: SEHNR, FQNEAQ (reference sequence). With V trimmed by 5 bases and J by 7 bases, 8 bases remained unmatched. The CDR3 has 16 amino acids.